Detailed here is one TCR beta chain. Its specificity is not known. This sample was included in a study of OX40 agonist ivuxolimab in advanced cancers. Study overall: An agonistic human IgG2 monoclonal antibody against OX40 (CD134) was given. Participants could have had prior anti-PD-1, anti-PD-L1 or anti-CTLA-4 therapy, and roughly 39% had some.

Blood samples were obtained at baseline, cycle 4 day 1, and cycle 7 day 1. Whole-study findings and limits: Fewer expanded clones were found on average in CD4+ than in CD8+ T cells.

Some clones are missing from TCRdb's copy, which holds only in-frame ones; the method was immunoSEQ multiplex PCR. The sample holds about 63,000 clones, about 88% seen once. The CDR3 totals 15 residues. Trimming stripped 0 bases from V and 4 bases from J, with 11 bases between. Germline V gene sequence: CDR1 MGHRA, CDR2 YSYEKL. The material sequenced was CD4+ or CD8+ T cells sorted from blood, taken in a trial of the OX40 agonist ivuxolimab. This rearrangement joins TRBV4-1 to TRBJ2-3; D not resolved. This receptor was taken from an adult with an advanced solid tumor such as melanoma, head and neck, liver or kidney cancer. CDR3 bases: TGCGCCAGCAGCCAAGATCGAGACCGGGCAGATACGCAGTATTTT. Translation: CASSQDRDRADTQYF.